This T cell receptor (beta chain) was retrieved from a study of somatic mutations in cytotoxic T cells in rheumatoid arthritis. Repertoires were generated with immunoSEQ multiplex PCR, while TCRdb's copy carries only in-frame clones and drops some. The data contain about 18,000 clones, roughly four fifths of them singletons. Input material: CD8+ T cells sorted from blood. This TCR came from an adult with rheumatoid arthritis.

In DNA, the CDR3 is TGTGCCAGCAGTCCCCCGGGACAGGGCGACGAGCAGTACTTC. It is translated as CASSPPGQGDEQYF. V and J are TRBV27 and TRBJ2-7; 9 nucleotides match TRBD1. Trimming took 5 bases from V and 5 from J; bases not matched to a gene: 7. Germline V lookup: CDR1 MNHEY, CDR2 SMNVEV (reference sequence). The CDR3 is made up of 14 amino acids.